Below, 26 T cell receptor beta chains from the same sample are listed, as sequenced in a study of shared clonotypes between healthy human individuals. Libraries were prepared by immunoSEQ multiplex PCR; TCRdb keeps only in-frame clonotypes and omits some of them. The sample comprises millions of clones, 95% of which are singletons, and 0.13% rests with the top ten. Sequenced: naive CD4+ T cells sorted from blood. Subset denoted: CD45RA+ positively selected. The receptor set was obtained from a man younger than 30 in good health.

The genes are TRBV16 and TRBJ1-3; D is possibly TRBD1 (5 bases). Trimming took 0 bases from V and 0 from J, leaving 9 bases between them. The CDR3 has 16 amino acids. Looked up from germline, CDR1 is KGHSY and CDR2 is FQNENV. The CDR3 reads CASSQSRQNSGNTIYF. Here the CDR3 DNA reads TGTGCCAGCAGCCAATCAAGACAGAACTCTGGAAACACCATATATTTT.

Only one count was recorded for this clone. The V call is TRBV5-1, the J call TRBJ2-1, with 7 nucleotides matching TRBD1. Trimming at V came to 2 bases and at J to 4 bases, leaving 3 bases not matched to a gene. Germline lookup yields CDR1 SGHRS and CDR2 YFSETQ. This CDR3 region has 14 residues. CDR3 sequence (DNA): TGCGCCAGCAGCTTCCGGGACAGATACAATGAGCAGTTCTTC. This translates into CASSFRDRYNEQFF.

This rearrangement joins TRBV5-6 to TRBJ1-5; D uncertain. V was trimmed by 1 base and J by 4 bases, leaving 12 bases between them. The CDR3 is 15 residues long. CDR1 and CDR2 (germline): SGHDT, YYEEEE. This CDR3 reads CASSLNSGENQPQHF. Written as DNA, the CDR3 is TGTGCCAGCAGCTTGAATTCTGGGGAAAATCAGCCCCAGCATTTT. Complete variable domain (other parts from reference TRBV5-6 and TRBJ1-5): DAGVTQSPTHLIKTRGQQVTLRCSPKSGHDTVSWYQQALGQGPQFIFQYYEEEERQRGNFPDRFSGHQFPNYSSELNVNALLLGDSALYLCASSLNSGENQPQHFGDGTRLSIL.

This chain joins TRBV29-1 and TRBJ2-5, with TRBD2 matching over 16 bases. V was pared by 2 bases and J by 5 bases, with 8 bases of the junction left unmatched. CDR3 size: 17 residues. Germline V gene lookup returns CDR1 SQVTM and CDR2 ANQGSEA. CDR3 protein: CSVERGTSGRAGETQYF. The CDR3 region has the DNA TGCAGCGTTGAAAGGGGGACTAGCGGGAGGGCCGGGGAGACCCAGTACTTC.

The chain uses TRBV28 and TRBJ1-5; maybe TRBD1 (5 bases). Per the germline V gene, CDR1 is MDHEN and CDR2 is SYDVKM. The CDR3 is made up of 13 amino acids. V was cut by 4 bases and J by 3 bases, with 7 bases left in between. The CDR3 is CASSWGTNQPQHF. CDR3 nucleotides: TGTGCCAGCAGTTGGGGCACCAATCAGCCCCAGCATTTT.

This chain uses TRBV5-1 with TRBJ2-6; D ambiguous. The V gene's germline CDR1 is SGHRS and CDR2 YFSETQ. V lost 0 bases and J 2 bases, leaving 6 bases between the germline ends. The CDR3 is 15 residues long. The CDR3 DNA reads as TGCGCCAGCAGCTTGGAGATCACTGGGGCCAACGTCCTGACTTTC. Translated: CASSLEITGANVLTF.

The chain combines TRBV5-4 with TRBJ2-1, with a weak D call TRBD2 (5 bases). In germline, CDR1 is SGHNT, CDR2 YYREEE (reference sequence). V lost 2 bases, J lost 6 bases, and 27 bases lay in between. The CDR3 covers 19 residues. CDR3 loop: CASSFVVLHARRPTNEQFF. CDR3 sequence (DNA): TGTGCCAGCAGCTTTGTAGTCCTCCACGCCCGGAGGCCCACCAATGAGCAGTTCTTC.

This sequence joins TRBV5-1 and TRBJ2-5; D call uncertain. There are 14 residues in the CDR3. CDR1 is SGHRS and CDR2 is YFSETQ in the germline V gene. V was clipped by 2 bases and J by 0 bases, with 8 bases between them. The CDR3 DNA reads TGCGCCAGCAGCTTCGGGCGGAACCAAGAGACCCAGTACTTC. As protein: CASSFGRNQETQYF.

V is TRBV7-9 and J is TRBJ2-1; 8 nucleotides line up with TRBD1. From germline, CDR1 is SEHNR and CDR2 FQNEAQ (reference sequence). V shed 4 bases and J 7 bases; nucleotides not matched to a gene: 9. This CDR3 is 15 amino acids long. The DNA for the CDR3 is TGTGCCAGCAGCTCGGACAGGGTCTTTTTAAATGAGCAGTTCTTC. Its protein is CASSSDRVFLNEQFF.

The chain employs TRBV6-5 and TRBJ1-2; D is unresolved. The CDR3 runs 12 residues. The germline V and J ends were trimmed by 2 bases and 8 bases, with 9 bases remaining between them. The V gene's germline CDR1 is MNHEY and CDR2 SVGAGI. The chain's CDR3 is CASSYPRGGYTF. As DNA, the CDR3 is TGTGCCAGCAGTTACCCCCGTGGAGGCTACACCTTC.

The J gene is TRBJ2-1, the V gene TRBV6-1, with 9 bases matching TRBD2. The CDR3 has 15 amino acids. Germline-derived CDR1 and CDR2 are MNHNS and SASEGT. V gave up 7 bases and J gave up 6 bases; unmatched junction bases: 10. The CDR3 DNA follows: TGTGCCAGCACCGTCGGGACTAGCTGGGGCAATGAGCAGTTCTTC. This codes for CASTVGTSWGNEQFF.

The rearrangement joins TRBV5-1 to TRBJ2-1; 12 bases are a match to TRBD2. The CDR3 totals 19 residues. The germline CDR1 and CDR2 sequences are SGHRS and YFSETQ. The junction had 16 bases not matched to a gene; V was cut back by 0 bases and J by 9 bases. Written as DNA, the CDR3 is TGCGCCAGCAGCTTGGCGTTGCTAGCGGGGGGGCCCTCTACCGGTGAGCAGTTCTTC. Protein product: CASSLALLAGGPSTGEQFF.

As to this clone: Other DNA sequences in the same sample also yield this CDR3. The chain couples TRBV7-8 to TRBJ2-3; 11 bases align to TRBD2. The CDR3 consists of 19 residues. Germline CDR1 is SGHVS and CDR2 is FQNEAQ. Trimming removed 3 bases from V and 0 bases from J; junction bases left unmatched: 11. The CDR3 nucleotides are TGTGCCAGCAGCTTTACGGCTAGCGGGGGGCCGACTAGCACAGATACGCAGTATTTT. Translating gives CASSFTASGGPTSTDTQYF.

J is TRBJ2-1 and V is TRBV27; D ambiguous. V shed 4 bases and J shed 10 bases, with 14 bases lying between them. Germline V lookup: CDR1 MNHEY, CDR2 SMNVEV (reference sequence). The CDR3 covers 13 residues. The DNA of the CDR3 is TGTGCCAGCAGTTCCACTTCATTTGGGGAGCAGTTCTTC. It translates to CASSSTSFGEQFF.

The chain uses TRBV9 and TRBJ2-5, with D possibly TRBD1 on 6 matching bases. CDR1 is SGDLS and CDR2 is YYNGEE in the germline V gene. V lost 4 bases and J 2 bases, leaving 15 bases between the germline ends. The CDR3 length is 15 residues. CDR3 DNA: TGTGCCAGCAGCACCCTACAGGGCGGGCAAGAGACCCAGTACTTC. It translates to CASSTLQGGQETQYF. The full variable domain, in which reference TRBV9 and TRBJ2-5 provide the parts outside the CDR3, is DSGVTQTPKHLITATGQRVTLRCSPRSGDLSVYWYQQSLDQGLQFLIQYYNGEERAKGNILERFSAQQFPDLHSELNLSSLELGDSALYFCASSTLQGGQETQYFGPGTRLLVL.

This chain uses TRBV2 with TRBJ2-5; D is unclear. Trimming cost V 7 bases and J 11 bases, with 20 bases left between them. Germline loops: CDR1 SNHLY, CDR2 FYNNEI. The CDR3 sequence is 13 residues long. The chain's CDR3 is CASTLDRLRRQYF. The CDR3 DNA sequence: TGTGCCAGCACCCTGGACCGGCTGAGGAGACAGTACTTC.

This chain joins TRBV5-1 and TRBJ2-1; D is perhaps TRBD2 (5 bases). Germline CDR1 SGHRS, CDR2 YFSETQ. Trimming removed 3 bases from V and 9 bases from J, with 16 bases in between. The CDR3 length is 14 residues. CDR3 bases: TGCGCCAGCAGCTCGGACGCGTCGAGCGGTGAGCAGTTCTTC. This gives the protein CASSSDASSGEQFF.

The genes are TRBV7-9 and TRBJ1-2; 10 positions agree with TRBD1. This CDR3 comprises 14 residues. The germline gives CDR1 SEHNR, CDR2 FQNEAQ (reference sequence). J was trimmed by 4 bases and V by 5 bases; bases with no gene match: 4. The chain's CDR3 is CASSRDRGVYGYTF. In nucleotides, the CDR3 is TGTGCCAGCAGCCGGGACAGGGGCGTCTATGGCTACACCTTC.

A remark on this clone: Other DNA sequences in this sample translate to the same CDR3. CDR3 residues: CASSPGQGAREKLFF. In nucleotides, the CDR3 is TGTGCCAGCTCACCGGGACAGGGGGCCCGAGAAAAACTGTTTTTT. The chain joins TRBV18 to TRBJ1-4; 12 bases agree with TRBD1. CDR1 is KGHSH, CDR2 LQKENI, per germline. The CDR3 is made up of 15 amino acids. The ends lost 3 bases at V and 8 bases at J; junction bases unmatched: 4.

To note about this clone: This CDR3 is also generated by other DNA sequences in the sample. V is TRBV7-2 and J is TRBJ2-7, with D perhaps being TRBD1 or TRBD2 (6 bases each). The germline CDR1 and CDR2 sequences are SGHTA and FQGNSA. V lost 0 bases and J lost 5, with 8 bases in between. The CDR3 runs 13 residues. The CDR3 DNA reads TGTGCCAGCAGCTTAGCGGGGGGCAACGAGCAGTACTTC. Encoded protein: CASSLAGGNEQYF. The full variable domain, rest sourced from reference TRBV7-2 and TRBJ2-7, is GAGVSQSPSNKVTEKGKDVELRCDPISGHTALYWYRQSLGQGLEFLIYFQGNSAPDKSGLPSDRFSAERTGGSVSTLTIQRTQQEDSAVYLCASSLAGGNEQYFGPGTRLTVT.

This sequence joins TRBV28 and TRBJ2-7; TRBD1 matches 9 bases. CDR1 is MDHEN, CDR2 SYDVKM, per germline. The CDR3 contains 13 residues. J was trimmed by 3 bases and V by 8 bases; bases with no gene match: 5. Here the CDR3 DNA reads TGTGCCAGCGGCGAGGGACAGGGCTACGAGCAGTACTTC. Translating it yields CASGEGQGYEQYF.

J is TRBJ1-3 and V is TRBV7-9; D gene ambiguous. The CDR3 consists of 16 residues. V was clipped by 2 bases and J by 4 bases, with 15 bases between them. Germline V lookup: CDR1 SEHNR, CDR2 FQNEAQ (reference sequence). The CDR3 bases are TGTGCCAGCAGCTTACTGTTTGGCCTAAGAGGAAACACCATATATTTT. Residues: CASSLLFGLRGNTIYF.

CDR3 coding DNA: TGTGCCAGCAGTCCGAGGTTCGGAGTCTACGAGCAGTACTTC. Translating gives CASSPRFGVYEQYF. The V call is TRBV28, the J call TRBJ2-7; D uncertain. This CDR3 has 14 amino acids. Trimming took off 5 bases at V and 3 bases at J, with 14 bases between the two ends. Per germline, CDR1 MDHEN and CDR2 SYDVKM.

The chain combines TRBV25-1 with TRBJ2-7; 9 bases line up with TRBD1. Germline values: CDR1 MGHDK, CDR2 SYGVNS. The CDR3 sequence is 16 residues long. J gave up 3 bases and V 1 base, and 7 bases lay outside the gene matches. The CDR3 DNA sequence: TGTGCCAGCAGTGAATCCCCGGGACAGGGCCACTACGAGCAGTACTTC. Amino acids: CASSESPGQGHYEQYF.

This clone has just one count. The chain links TRBV5-1 to TRBJ1-1; 10 bases are shared with TRBD1. V lost 3 bases to trimming and J lost 1 base; unmatched junction nucleotides: 3. CDR1 is SGHRS and CDR2 is YFSETQ in the germline V gene. CDR3 length: 15 amino acids. Here the CDR3 reads CASSWGQGKNTEAFF. The CDR3, as DNA: TGCGCCAGCAGCTGGGGACAGGGGAAGAACACTGAAGCTTTCTTT. Using reference TRBV5-1 and TRBJ1-1 for the parts outside the CDR3, the full variable domain is KAGVTQTPRYLIKTRGQQVTLSCSPISGHRSVSWYQQTPGQGLQFLFEYFSETQRNKGNFPGRFSGRQFSNSRSEMNVSTLELGDSALYLCASSWGQGKNTEAFFGQGTRLTVV.

This chain connects TRBV7-2 to TRBJ2-3, with 9 bases matching TRBD2. CDR1 and CDR2 from the germline V gene are SGHTA and FQGNSA. V lost 3 bases and J lost 1; bases outside the gene matches: 5. This CDR3 region has 16 residues. CDR3 loop: CASSFGSSGGTDTQYF. The CDR3, as DNA: TGTGCCAGCAGCTTCGGGTCTAGCGGGGGCACAGATACGCAGTATTTT.